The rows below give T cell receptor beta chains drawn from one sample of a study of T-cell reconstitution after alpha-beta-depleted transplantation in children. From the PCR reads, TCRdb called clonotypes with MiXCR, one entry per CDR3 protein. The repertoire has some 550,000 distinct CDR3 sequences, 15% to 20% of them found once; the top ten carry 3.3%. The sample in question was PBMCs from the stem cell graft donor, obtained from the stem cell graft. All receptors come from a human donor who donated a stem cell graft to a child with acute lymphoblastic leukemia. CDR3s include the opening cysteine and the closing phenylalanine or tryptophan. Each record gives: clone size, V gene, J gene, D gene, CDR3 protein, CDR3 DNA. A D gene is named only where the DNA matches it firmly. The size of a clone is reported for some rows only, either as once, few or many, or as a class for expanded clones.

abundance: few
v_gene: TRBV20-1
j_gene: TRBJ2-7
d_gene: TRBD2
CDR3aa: CSAPSGTPYEQYF
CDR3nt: TGCAGTGCTCCCAGCGGGACCCCCTACGAGCAGTACTTC

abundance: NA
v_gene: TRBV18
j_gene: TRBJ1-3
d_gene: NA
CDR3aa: CASSPRGLSGNTIYF
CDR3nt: TGTGCCAGCTCACCTCGAGGGCTCTCTGGAAACACCATATATTTT

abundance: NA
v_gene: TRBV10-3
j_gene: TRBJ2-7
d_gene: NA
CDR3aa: CAIRPGHGYEQYF
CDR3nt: TGTGCCATCAGGCCGGGACACGGCTACGAGCAGTACTTC

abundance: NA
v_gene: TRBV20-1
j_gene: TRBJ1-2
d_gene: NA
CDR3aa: CSARDHSDLYGYTF
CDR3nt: TGCAGTGCTAGAGATCACAGCGATCTCTATGGCTACACCTTC

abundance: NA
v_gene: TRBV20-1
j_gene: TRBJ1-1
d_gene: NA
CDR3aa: CSANGRTEAFF
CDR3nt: TGCAGTGCTAACGGGCGCACTGAAGCTTTCTTT

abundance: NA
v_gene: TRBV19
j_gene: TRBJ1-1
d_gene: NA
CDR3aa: CASSHGTSSTEAFF
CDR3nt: TGTGCCAGTTCACACGGGACCAGCAGCACTGAAGCTTTCTTT

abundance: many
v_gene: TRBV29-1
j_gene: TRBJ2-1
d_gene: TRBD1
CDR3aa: CSVGGQGDGRSYNEQFF
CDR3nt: TGCAGCGTCGGTGGCCAGGGGGATGGGCGCTCCTACAATGAGCAGTTCTTC

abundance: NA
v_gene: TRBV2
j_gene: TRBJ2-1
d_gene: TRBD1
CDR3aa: CASELGQGSYNEQFF
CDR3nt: TGTGCCAGCGAACTGGGACAGGGGTCCTACAATGAGCAGTTCTTC

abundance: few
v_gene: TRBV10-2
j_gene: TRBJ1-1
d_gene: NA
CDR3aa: CASSDTGWTEAFF
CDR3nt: TGCGCCAGCAGTGATACGGGGTGGACTGAAGCTTTCTTT

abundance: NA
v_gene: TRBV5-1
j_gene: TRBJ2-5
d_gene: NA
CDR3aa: CASSRGEGRQETQYF
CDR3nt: TGCGCCAGCAGCCGGGGTGAAGGGCGGCAAGAGACCCAGTACTTC

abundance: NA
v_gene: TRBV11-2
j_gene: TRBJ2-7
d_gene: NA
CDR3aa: CASSLFEGSYEQYF
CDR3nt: TGTGCCAGCAGCTTATTTGAGGGATCCTACGAGCAGTACTTC

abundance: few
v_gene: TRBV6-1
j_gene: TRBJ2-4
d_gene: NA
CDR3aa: CASSSDSPIQYF
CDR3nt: TGTGCCAGCAGTTCAGATTCCCCAATTCAGTACTTC

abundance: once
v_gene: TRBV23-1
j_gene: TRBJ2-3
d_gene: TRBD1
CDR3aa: CASSGEGQGNTDTQYF
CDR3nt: TGCGCCAGCAGCGGGGAGGGACAGGGGAACACAGATACGCAGTATTTT

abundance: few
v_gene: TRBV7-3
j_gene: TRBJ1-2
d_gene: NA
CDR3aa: CASSMGTNYGYTF
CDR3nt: TGTGCCAGCTCAATGGGCACTAACTATGGCTACACCTTC

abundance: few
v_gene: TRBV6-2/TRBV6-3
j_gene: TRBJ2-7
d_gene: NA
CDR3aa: CASSYSSYEQYF
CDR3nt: TGTGCCAGCAGTTACTCCTCCTACGAGCAGTACTTC

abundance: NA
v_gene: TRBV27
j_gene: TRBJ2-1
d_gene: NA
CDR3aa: CASSLSPGFYNEQFF
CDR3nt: TGTGCCAGCAGTTTATCCCCAGGGTTCTACAATGAGCAGTTCTTC

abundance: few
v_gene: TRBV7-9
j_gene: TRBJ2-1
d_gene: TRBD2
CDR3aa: CASSPRSRQRDYNEQFF
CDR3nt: TGTGCCAGCAGCCCCCGGAGTCGGCAGCGGGACTACAATGAGCAGTTCTTC

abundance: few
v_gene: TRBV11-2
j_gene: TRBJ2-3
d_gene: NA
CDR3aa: CASSPPVQDTQYF
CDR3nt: TGTGCCAGCAGCCCCCCCGTACAAGATACGCAGTATTTT

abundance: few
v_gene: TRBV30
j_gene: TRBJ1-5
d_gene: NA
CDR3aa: CAWSGGGHQPQHF
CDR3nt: TGTGCCTGGAGTGGTGGAGGTCATCAGCCCCAGCATTTT

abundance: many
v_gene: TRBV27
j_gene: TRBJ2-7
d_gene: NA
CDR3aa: CASSLQPGTGREQYF
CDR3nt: TGTGCCAGCAGTTTACAACCGGGGACCGGTCGCGAGCAGTACTTC

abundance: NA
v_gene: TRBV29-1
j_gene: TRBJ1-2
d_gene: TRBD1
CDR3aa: CSVDRQGYGYTF
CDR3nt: TGCAGCGTTGATCGACAGGGCTATGGCTACACCTTC

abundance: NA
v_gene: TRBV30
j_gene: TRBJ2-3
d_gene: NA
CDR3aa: CAWKRPGRSTDTQYF
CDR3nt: TGTGCCTGGAAACGCCCGGGACGGAGCACAGATACGCAGTATTTT

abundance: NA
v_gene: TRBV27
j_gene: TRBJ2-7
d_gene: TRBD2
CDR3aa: CASSPKREGSYEQYF
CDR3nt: TGTGCCAGCAGCCCTAAGCGGGAGGGGTCCTACGAGCAGTACTTC

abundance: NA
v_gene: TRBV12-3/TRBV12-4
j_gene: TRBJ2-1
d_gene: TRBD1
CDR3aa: CASSPSPDREFF
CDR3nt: TGTGCCAGCTCCCCTTCCCCGGACAGGGAGTTCTTC

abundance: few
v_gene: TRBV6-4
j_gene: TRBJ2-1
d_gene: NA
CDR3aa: CASSIEGDGSYNEQFF
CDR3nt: TGTGCCAGCAGTATCGAGGGGGACGGCTCCTACAATGAGCAGTTCTTC

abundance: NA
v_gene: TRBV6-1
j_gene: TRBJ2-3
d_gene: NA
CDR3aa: CASSQQGTSTDTQYF
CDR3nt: TGTGCCAGCAGTCAACAGGGTACTAGCACAGATACGCAGTATTTT

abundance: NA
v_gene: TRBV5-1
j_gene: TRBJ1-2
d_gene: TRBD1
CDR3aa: CASSPRSGTGGIRYGYTF
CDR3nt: TGCGCCAGCAGCCCACGATCCGGGACAGGGGGCATACGGTATGGCTACACCTTC

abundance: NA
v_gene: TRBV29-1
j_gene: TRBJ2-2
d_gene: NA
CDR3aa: CSVLVPNTGELFF
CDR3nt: TGCAGCGTTCTAGTCCCCAACACCGGGGAGCTGTTTTTT

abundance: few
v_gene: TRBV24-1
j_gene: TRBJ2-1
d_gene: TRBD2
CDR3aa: CATSDSGLAGYNEQFF
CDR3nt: TGTGCCACCAGTGACTCGGGACTAGCGGGATACAATGAGCAGTTCTTC

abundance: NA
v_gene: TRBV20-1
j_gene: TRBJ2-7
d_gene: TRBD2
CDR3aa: CSARHQAGVHEQYF
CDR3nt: TGCAGTGCTAGACATCAAGCGGGAGTACACGAGCAGTACTTC

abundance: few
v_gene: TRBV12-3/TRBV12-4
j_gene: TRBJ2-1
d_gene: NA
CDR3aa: CASSAQMGNEQFF
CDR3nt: TGTGCCAGCAGTGCCCAAATGGGCAATGAGCAGTTCTTC

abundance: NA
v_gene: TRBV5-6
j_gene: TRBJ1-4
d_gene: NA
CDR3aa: CASSLVLDEKLFF
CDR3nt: TGTGCCAGCAGCTTGGTTCTAGATGAAAAACTGTTTTTT

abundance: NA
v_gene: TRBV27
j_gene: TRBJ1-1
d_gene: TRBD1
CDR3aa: CASSPIQGKRAEAFF
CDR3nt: TGTGCCAGCAGTCCTATACAGGGGAAGAGGGCTGAAGCTTTCTTT

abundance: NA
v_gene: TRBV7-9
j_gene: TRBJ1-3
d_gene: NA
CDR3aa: CASSSDHTIYF
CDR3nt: TGTGCCAGCAGCTCAGACCACACCATATATTTT

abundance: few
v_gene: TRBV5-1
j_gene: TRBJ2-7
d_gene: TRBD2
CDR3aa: CASKMGGAYEQYF
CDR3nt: TGCGCCAGCAAGATGGGGGGGGCCTACGAGCAGTACTTC

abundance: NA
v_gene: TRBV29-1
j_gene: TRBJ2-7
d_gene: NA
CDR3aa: CSVRRDLPSYEQYF
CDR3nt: TGCAGCGTGCGGCGGGACCTCCCCTCCTACGAGCAGTACTTC

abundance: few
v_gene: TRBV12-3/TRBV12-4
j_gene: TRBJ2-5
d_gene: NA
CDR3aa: CASSSATQTQYF
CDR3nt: TGTGCCAGCAGTTCGGCCACCCAAACCCAGTACTTC

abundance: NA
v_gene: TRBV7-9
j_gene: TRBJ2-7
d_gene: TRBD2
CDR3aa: CASSAASRLAGGEQYF
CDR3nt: TGTGCCAGCAGCGCCGCGTCCCGTCTAGCGGGAGGGGAGCAGTACTTC

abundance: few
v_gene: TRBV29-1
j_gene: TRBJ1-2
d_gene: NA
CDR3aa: CSEERFGYGYTF
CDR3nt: TGCAGCGAGGAGAGATTTGGCTATGGCTACACCTTC

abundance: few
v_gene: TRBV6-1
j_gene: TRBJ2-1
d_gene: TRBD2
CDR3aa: CASTEASGRRNEQFF
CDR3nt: TGTGCCAGCACCGAAGCTAGCGGGAGACGCAATGAGCAGTTCTTC

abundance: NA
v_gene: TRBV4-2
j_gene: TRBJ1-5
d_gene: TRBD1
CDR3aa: CASSQVASGDRDQPQHF
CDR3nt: TGTGCCAGCAGCCAAGTGGCGTCTGGCGACAGGGATCAGCCCCAGCATTTT

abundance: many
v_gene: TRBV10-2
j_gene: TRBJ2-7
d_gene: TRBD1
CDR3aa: CASTWTGEHEQYF
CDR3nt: TGCGCCAGCACCTGGACAGGGGAACACGAGCAGTACTTC

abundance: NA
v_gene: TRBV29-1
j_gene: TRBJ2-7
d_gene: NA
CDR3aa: CSVELGQVPYEQYF
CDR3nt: TGCAGCGTTGAACTTGGGCAGGTCCCCTACGAGCAGTACTTC

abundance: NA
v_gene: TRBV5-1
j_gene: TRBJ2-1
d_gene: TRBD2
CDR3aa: CASSSGLAGAVGYNEQFF
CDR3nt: TGCGCCAGCAGCTCGGGACTAGCGGGAGCCGTGGGTTACAATGAGCAGTTCTTC

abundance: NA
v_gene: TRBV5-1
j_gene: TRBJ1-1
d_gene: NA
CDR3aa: CASRGVNTEAFF
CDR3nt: TGCGCCAGCAGAGGCGTAAACACTGAAGCTTTCTTT

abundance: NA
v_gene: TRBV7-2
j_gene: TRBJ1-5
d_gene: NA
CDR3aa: CASRVVAGAGPQHF
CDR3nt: TGTGCCAGCAGAGTGGTCGCGGGGGCGGGACCCCAGCATTTT

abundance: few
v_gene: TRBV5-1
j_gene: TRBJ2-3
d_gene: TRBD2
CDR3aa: CASSLESSGSTDTQYF
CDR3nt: TGCGCCAGCAGCTTGGAGTCTAGCGGGAGCACAGATACGCAGTATTTT

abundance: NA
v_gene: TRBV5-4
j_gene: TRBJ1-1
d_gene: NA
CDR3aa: CASSSPPTQGGDLNTEAFF
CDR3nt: TGTGCCAGCAGCTCCCCCCCCACACAAGGGGGAGACCTGAACACTGAAGCTTTCTTT

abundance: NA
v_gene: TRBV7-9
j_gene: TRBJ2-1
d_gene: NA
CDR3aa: CASSHQWGSYNEQFF
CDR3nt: TGTGCCAGCTCCCATCAGTGGGGGTCCTACAATGAGCAGTTCTTC

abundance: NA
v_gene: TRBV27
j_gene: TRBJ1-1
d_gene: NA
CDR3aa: CASRLMVGINTEAFF
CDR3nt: TGTGCCAGCAGGCTTATGGTGGGGATAAACACTGAAGCTTTCTTT

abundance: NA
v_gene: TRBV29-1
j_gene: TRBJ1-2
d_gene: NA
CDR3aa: CSALARGRDYGYTF
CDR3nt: TGCAGCGCTCTCGCGCGGGGGCGAGACTATGGCTACACCTTC

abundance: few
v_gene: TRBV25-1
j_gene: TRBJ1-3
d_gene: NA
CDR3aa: CASSESQGRRSGNTIYF
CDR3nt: TGTGCCAGCAGTGAATCACAGGGCCGCCGCTCTGGAAACACCATATATTTT